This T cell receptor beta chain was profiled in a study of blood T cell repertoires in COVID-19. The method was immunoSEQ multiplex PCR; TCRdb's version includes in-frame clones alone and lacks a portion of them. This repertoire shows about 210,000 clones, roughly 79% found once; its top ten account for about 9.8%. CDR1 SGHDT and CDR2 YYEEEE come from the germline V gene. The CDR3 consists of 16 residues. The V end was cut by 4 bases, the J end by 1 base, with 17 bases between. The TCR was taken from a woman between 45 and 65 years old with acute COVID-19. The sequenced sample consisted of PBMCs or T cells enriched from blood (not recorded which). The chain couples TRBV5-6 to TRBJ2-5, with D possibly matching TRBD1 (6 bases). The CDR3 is CASSPTGQKFQETQYF. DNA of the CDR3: TGTGCCAGCAGCCCAACCGGACAGAAATTCCAAGAGACCCAGTACTTC.